The 21 T cell receptor beta chains below all came from one sample that was sequenced in a study of cytotoxic CD8 clonotypes in ibrutinib-treated CLL. Method: immunoSEQ multiplex PCR; TCRdb's copy keeps in-frame clones and lacks some. The sample yields around 140,000 clones, approximately 80% seen once. This material consisted of PBMCs, taken after 36 months of ibrutinib treatment. Every receptor here comes from a human donor with chronic lymphocytic leukemia.

The chain employs TRBV5-5 and TRBJ2-6, with TRBD1 matching 8 bases. Trimming cost V 0 bases and J 0 bases; bases outside gene matches: 2. The germline gives CDR1 SGHKS, CDR2 YYEKEE (reference sequence). This CDR3 is built from 17 residues. CDR3 in amino acids: CASSLGDRTSGANVLTF. For the CDR3, the DNA is TGTGCCAGCAGCTTGGGGGACAGGACCTCTGGGGCCAACGTCCTGACTTTC.

The genes are TRBV2 and TRBJ1-1; D possibly corresponds to TRBD1 (5 bases). The V gene's germline CDR1 is SNHLY and CDR2 FYNNEI. V lost 4 bases to trimming and J lost 10 bases, with 16 bases between them. The CDR3 is 13 residues long. The CDR3, as DNA: TGTGCCAGCAGTGGACCCTCCTCTCAGGGAGCTTTCTTT. Amino acids: CASSGPSSQGAFF.

In this sample, this clone turned up a few times. J is TRBJ1-2 and V is TRBV30, with D perhaps TRBD1 (5 bases). This CDR3 spans 14 amino acids. V was cut by 0 bases and J by 6 bases, with 14 bases left in between. Germline loops: CDR1 GTSNPN, CDR2 SVGIG (reference sequence). Written as DNA, the CDR3 is TGTGCCTGGAGTGTACTCTCCCGGACACATGGCTACACCTTC. Its protein is CAWSVLSRTHGYTF.

The chain couples TRBV2 to TRBJ1-5; D gene ambiguous. V lost 3 bases to trimming and J lost 2 bases, with 8 bases between them. The length of the CDR3 is 14 residues. In germline, CDR1 is SNHLY, CDR2 FYNNEI. Here the CDR3 reads CASSDRDRNQPQHF. The CDR3 DNA sequence: TGTGCCAGCAGTGACAGAGATCGCAATCAGCCCCAGCATTTT.

The rearrangement links TRBV7-7 to TRBJ2-5; maybe TRBD2 (6 bases). This CDR3 contains 13 residues. The V end was cut by 4 bases, the J end by 7 bases, with 13 bases between. Per the germline V gene, CDR1 is SSHAT and CDR2 is FNYEAQ (reference sequence). The CDR3 region has the DNA TGTGCCAGCAGCTCGCGGGGCGCAGGGACCCAGTACTTC. Translating it yields CASSSRGAGTQYF.

This clone has a handful of counts. This chain uses TRBV4-1 with TRBJ2-4; 11 bases are shared with TRBD2. Looked up from germline, CDR1 is MGHRA and CDR2 is YSYEKL. This CDR3 is 16 amino acids long. The junction had 6 bases not matched to a gene; V was cut back by 1 base and J by 7 bases. The CDR3 DNA reads as TGCGCCAGCAGCCAAGGGCTAGCGGGAGGAGGGAACATTCAGTACTTC. It is translated as CASSQGLAGGGNIQYF.

The chain recombines TRBV7-9 with TRBJ2-7, with 7 bases matching TRBD1. The V segment lost 5 bases and the J segment 1 base; nucleotides outside the gene matches: 8. Germline values: CDR1 SEHNR, CDR2 FQNEAQ (reference sequence). CDR3 length: 15 amino acids. The CDR3, as DNA: TGTGCCAGCAGCCCCCCGAACAGGGGTTCCTACGAGCAGTACTTC. The encoded protein is CASSPPNRGSYEQYF.

The V and J genes are TRBV5-1 and TRBJ2-3; TRBD2 aligns across 11 bases. V trimming: 4 bases; J trimming: 5 bases; junction bases outside the gene matches: 9. Germline CDR1 reads SGHRS; CDR2 reads YFSETQ. The CDR3 runs 16 residues. Here the CDR3 DNA reads TGCGCCAGCAGCCCAGACCCCCTAGCGGGAGGAGATACGCAGTATTTT. It yields the protein CASSPDPLAGGDTQYF.

The rearrangement joins TRBV9 to TRBJ2-2; TRBD2 agrees at 12 bases. V gave up 0 bases and J gave up 2 bases; unmatched junction bases: 5. This CDR3 is built from 18 residues. Germline V gives CDR1 SGDLS, CDR2 YYNGEE. The CDR3: CASSVELAGGSNTGELFF. The CDR3 DNA sequence: TGTGCCAGCAGCGTAGAGCTAGCGGGAGGGTCTAACACCGGGGAGCTGTTTTTT.

This clone was found many times. The chain combines TRBV10-3 with TRBJ2-7; D is unresolved. Trimming stripped 0 bases from V and 3 bases from J, with 9 bases between. Germline CDR1 reads ENHRY; CDR2 reads SYGVKD. There are 14 residues in the CDR3. The CDR3 nucleotides are TGTGCCATCAGTGAGTCTTGGGTGGGCTACGAGCAGTACTTC. It codes for CAISESWVGYEQYF.

This clone was observed once. This chain links TRBV5-1 with TRBJ2-7, with no clear D. From germline, CDR1 is SGHRS and CDR2 YFSETQ. This CDR3 is 15 amino acids long. The V gene lost 4 bases and the J gene lost 6 bases, with 20 bases spanning the gap. The CDR3 coding sequence is TGCGCCAGCAGCGCCCGAGACCTTAGAAAGGGCGAGCAGTACTTC. Residues: CASSARDLRKGEQYF. Based on the CDR3 plus reference TRBV5-1 and TRBJ2-7, the full variable domain is KAGVTQTPRYLIKTRGQQVTLSCSPISGHRSVSWYQQTPGQGLQFLFEYFSETQRNKGNFPGRFSGRQFSNSRSEMNVSTLELGDSALYLCASSARDLRKGEQYFGPGTRLTVT.

This clone was observed a handful of times. J is TRBJ1-2 and V is TRBV6-6; 9 bases are a match to TRBD1. V lost 2 bases to trimming and J lost 8 bases; unmatched junction nucleotides: 3. There are 13 residues in the CDR3. Germline CDR1 is MNHNY and CDR2 is SVGAGI (reference sequence). DNA of the CDR3: TGTGCCAGCAGTTACGGGACAGGGCAAGGCTACACCTTC. Its protein is CASSYGTGQGYTF.

V is TRBV11-3 and J is TRBJ2-7; TRBD2 agrees at 8 bases. The J segment lost 1 base and the V segment lost 1 base, leaving 0 bases of the junction unmatched. CDR3 size: 14 residues. The germline V gene has CDR1 SGHNT and CDR2 YENEEA. In nucleotides, the CDR3 is TGTGCCAGCAGCTTAGGCGGGGGGTCCTACGAGCAGTACTTC. Translating gives CASSLGGGSYEQYF. Combining the CDR3 with reference TRBV11-3 and TRBJ2-7 gives the whole variable domain EAGVVQSPRYKIIEKKQPVAFWCNPISGHNTLYWYLQNLGQGPELLIRYENEEAVDDSQLPKDRFSAERLKGVDSTLKIQPAELGDSAVYLCASSLGGGSYEQYFGPGTRLTVT.

The genes are TRBV5-1 and TRBJ2-3, with unresolved D. The V end lost 3 bases, the J end lost 2 bases, and 7 bases lay between the germline ends. Per germline, CDR1 SGHRS and CDR2 YFSETQ. The CDR3 contains 13 residues. The CDR3 loop reads CASSSKFTDTQYF. As DNA, the CDR3 is TGCGCCAGCAGCTCGAAATTCACAGATACGCAGTATTTT.

The chain recombines TRBV11-2 with TRBJ1-2; no clear D gene. V lost 0 bases to trimming and J lost 6 bases, with 8 bases between them. The CDR3 consists of 13 residues. CDR1 and CDR2 (germline): SGHAT, FQNNGV. In nucleotides, the CDR3 is TGTGCCAGCAGCTTAGAGGGGAACAATGGCTACACCTTC. Amino acid sequence: CASSLEGNNGYTF.

This chain links TRBV6-6 with TRBJ2-7; D tentatively fits TRBD1 or TRBD2 (5 bases each). This CDR3 spans 13 amino acids. Trimming took off 5 bases at V and 2 bases at J, with 10 bases between the two ends. Germline CDR1 reads MNHNY; CDR2 reads SVGAGI (reference sequence). The CDR3 DNA follows: TGTGCCAGCAGTCGGGACGCCGCCTACGAGCAGTACTTC. Protein product: CASSRDAAYEQYF.

J is TRBJ2-7 and V is TRBV5-1; D perhaps matches TRBD1 (6 bases). Trimming left V 0 bases short and J 4 bases short, with 14 bases between. From germline, CDR1 is SGHRS and CDR2 YFSETQ. CDR3 length equals 15 residues. The CDR3 DNA follows: TGCGCCAGCAGCTTGGGGGACATGAGCCTTTACGAGCAGTACTTC. This sequence encodes CASSLGDMSLYEQYF. The full variable domain, completed using reference TRBV5-1 and TRBJ2-7, is KAGVTQTPRYLIKTRGQQVTLSCSPISGHRSVSWYQQTPGQGLQFLFEYFSETQRNKGNFPGRFSGRQFSNSRSEMNVSTLELGDSALYLCASSLGDMSLYEQYFGPGTRLTVT.

The rearrangement joins TRBV5-1 to TRBJ2-5; D ambiguous. CDR3 length: 18 amino acids. Germline lookup yields CDR1 SGHRS and CDR2 YFSETQ. With 3 bases removed from V and 0 bases from J, the gap between germline ends came to 21 bases. CDR3 nucleotide sequence: TGCGCCAGCAGCTCAATACCCCCTACGACTTTGTACCAAGAGACCCAGTACTTC. It translates to CASSSIPPTTLYQETQYF.

The chain combines TRBV23-1 with TRBJ1-1; D call uncertain. TRBV23-1 is assigned to the ORF class and has an uncertain function. Trimming left V 2 bases short and J 5 bases short, with 12 bases between. The CDR3 loop spans 14 amino acids. The CDR3 sequence: CASSQGGLRTEAFF. CDR3 sequence (DNA): TGCGCCAGCAGTCAAGGCGGGCTTAGGACTGAAGCTTTCTTT.

The table lists this clone with a count of one. J is TRBJ2-3 and V is TRBV19, with 7 bases fitting TRBD1. V shed 8 bases, J shed 6 bases, and the junction held 14 bases outside the gene matches. CDR1 and CDR2 (germline): LNHDA, SQIVND (reference sequence). The length of the CDR3 is 15 residues. The CDR3 protein is CASASRTGIGDTQYF. The CDR3 DNA sequence: TGTGCCAGTGCCTCCAGGACAGGCATCGGGGATACGCAGTATTTT.

V is TRBV15 and J is TRBJ2-6; D not resolved. The CDR3 runs 15 residues. The germline V gene has CDR1 LNHNV and CDR2 YYDKDF (reference sequence). V lost 8 bases, J lost 0 bases, and 11 bases lay in between. The CDR3 spells CATDSGLSGANVLTF. CDR3 nucleotides: TGTGCCACCGATTCAGGCCTCTCTGGGGCCAACGTCCTGACTTTC.